This T cell receptor beta chain appears in the sequencing data of a study of blood T cell repertoires in COVID-19. Study at large: The origin of the acute and convalescent COVID-19 samples was the United States, Italy and Spain. PBMCs, B-cell-depleted T cells, or T cells were the source of the cDNA or gDNA that made up the material.

This CDR3 contains 11 residues. Trimming took off 9 bases at V and 2 bases at J, with 6 bases between the two ends. Germline CDR1 reads SNHLY; CDR2 reads FYNNEI. The authors' processing: Nucleated cell number was recorded as an estimate derived from reference gene primer amplification. The repertoire was sequenced with immunoSEQ multiplex PCR; TCRdb's copy has only in-frame clones and lacks some. That table is the source of V, J and clone size, and D and trimming were worked out from the DNA. Found here are 90,000 to 120,000 clones, approximately 88% of them singletons; the top ten hold approximately 26%.

The V and J genes are TRBV2 and TRBJ2-3, with D unclear. This receptor was identified in a man in his fifties or sixties with acute or convalescent COVID-19. Material for sequencing was peripheral blood. This chain's CDR3 is CASCYTDTQYF. The CDR3 DNA follows: TGTGCCAGTTGTTACACAGATACGCAGTATTTT.